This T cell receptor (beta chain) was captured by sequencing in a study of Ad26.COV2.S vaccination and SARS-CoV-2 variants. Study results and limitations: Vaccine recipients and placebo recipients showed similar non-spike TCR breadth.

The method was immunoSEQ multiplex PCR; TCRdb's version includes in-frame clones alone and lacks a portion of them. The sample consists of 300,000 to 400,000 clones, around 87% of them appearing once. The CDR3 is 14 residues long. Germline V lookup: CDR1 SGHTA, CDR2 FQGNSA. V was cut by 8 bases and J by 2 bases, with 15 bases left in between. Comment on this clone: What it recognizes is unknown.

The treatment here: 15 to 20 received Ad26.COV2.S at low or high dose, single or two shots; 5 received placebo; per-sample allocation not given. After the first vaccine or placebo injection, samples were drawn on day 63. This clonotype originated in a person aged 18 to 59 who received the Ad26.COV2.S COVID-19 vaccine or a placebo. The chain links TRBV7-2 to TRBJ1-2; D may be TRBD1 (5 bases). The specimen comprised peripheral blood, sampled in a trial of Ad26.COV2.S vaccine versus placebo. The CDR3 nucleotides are TGTGCCAGCGGCTGGGGGACCAACAACTATGGCTACACCTTC. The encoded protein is CASGWGTNNYGYTF. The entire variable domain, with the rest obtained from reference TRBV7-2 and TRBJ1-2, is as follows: GAGVSQSPSNKVTEKGKDVELRCDPISGHTALYWYRQSLGQGLEFLIYFQGNSAPDKSGLPSDRFSAERTGGSVSTLTIQRTQQEDSAVYLCASGWGTNNYGYTFGSGTRLTVV.